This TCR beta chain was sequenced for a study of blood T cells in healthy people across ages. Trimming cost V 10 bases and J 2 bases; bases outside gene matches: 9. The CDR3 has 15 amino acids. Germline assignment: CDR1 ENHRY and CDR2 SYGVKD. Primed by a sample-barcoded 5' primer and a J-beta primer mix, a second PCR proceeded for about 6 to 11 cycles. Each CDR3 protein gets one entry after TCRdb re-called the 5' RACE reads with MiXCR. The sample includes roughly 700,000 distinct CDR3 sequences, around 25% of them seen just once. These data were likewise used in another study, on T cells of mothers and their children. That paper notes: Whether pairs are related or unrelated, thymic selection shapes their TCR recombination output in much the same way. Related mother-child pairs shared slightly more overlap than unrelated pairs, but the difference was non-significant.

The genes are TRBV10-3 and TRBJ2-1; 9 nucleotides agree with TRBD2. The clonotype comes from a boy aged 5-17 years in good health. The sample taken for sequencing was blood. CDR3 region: CASAPSGRTYNEQFF. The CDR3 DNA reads TGTGCCAGTGCCCCAAGCGGGAGGACCTACAATGAGCAGTTCTTC.